This T cell receptor beta chain derives from a study of T cell responses to AZD1222 COVID-19 vaccine. Overall study findings and caveats: Close to half of spike-specific TCRs reportedly recognize unmutated variant regions. Two AZD1222 administrations were followed by greater Spike-specific TCR breadth and depth. Females made up more of the donors, who were largely white British, and clonal diversity may have come out too low.

In the case of this clone: No antigen is known for it.

TCRdb's table, derived via immunoSEQ multiplex PCR, lists solely in-frame clones and lacks some. The repertoire holds about 25,000 clones, roughly 84% seen once, with roughly 30% in the top ten. V was clipped by 0 bases and J by 6 bases, with 19 bases between them. CDR3 length: 17 residues. The germline V gene encodes CDR1 SGDLS and CDR2 YYNGEE. This sample comprised peripheral blood, obtained 28 days after the second AZD1222 dose. The V gene is TRBV9, the J gene TRBJ2-4; D may be TRBD2 (5 bases). This sequence was found in an adult who received the AZD1222 COVID-19 vaccine. The CDR3 DNA sequence: TGTGCCAGCAGCGTAGGAGGTCAGGTGGGAGCTGGAAACATTCAGTACTTC. Translating gives CASSVGGQVGAGNIQYF. Full variable domain (remainder filled in from reference TRBV9 and TRBJ2-4): DSGVTQTPKHLITATGQRVTLRCSPRSGDLSVYWYQQSLDQGLQFLIQYYNGEERAKGNILERFSAQQFPDLHSELNLSSLELGDSALYFCASSVGGQVGAGNIQYFGAGTRLSVL.